Described below is a single TCR beta chain sequence and its context. Using immunoSEQ multiplex PCR, the repertoire was profiled, and TCRdb retains in-frame clones only, with some absent. The sample has 200,000 to 250,000 clones; about four fifths are singletons. Germline V gives CDR1 KGHDR, CDR2 SFDVKD. The V end was cut by 3 bases, the J end by 5 bases, with 19 bases between. The CDR3 contains 17 residues. The data were obtained in a study of blood T cell repertoires in COVID-19. Study as a whole: Sources were T cells, B-cell-depleted T cells, or PBMCs; the material itself was cDNA or gDNA.

The source is a woman in her 40s with acute COVID-19. Sample: PBMCs or T cells enriched from blood (not recorded which). The chain couples TRBV24-1 to TRBJ1-5; TRBD1 might be the D (6 bases). The CDR3 coding sequence is TGTGCCACCAGTGATGGGGGTGGAACAGGGTACGATCAGCCCCAGCATTTT. It yields the protein CATSDGGGTGYDQPQHF.